This T cell receptor (beta chain) was identified in a study of shared clonotypes between healthy human individuals (dated by TCRdb to about 2020). Some background on the complete study: The cohort comprised a couple of women and a few men aged 18 to 49 years. The study deeply sequenced blood TCR repertoires of roughly five healthy adults to estimate repertoire size and the extent of clonotype sharing between individuals. For each donor, CD4 naive and CD4 memory were each given three plates, CD8 naive was given two plates, and CD8 memory was given one plate. Libraries were prepared and TCR repertoires were sequenced by different laboratories using diverse techniques, in order to increase sequencing depth and limit assay-specific biases. Each donor's leukapheresis produced roughly between about 0.8 and 8.9 billion PBMCs. What the work shows at the level of the full study, not this receptor alone: Incomplete sequencing was indicated by rarefaction of sorted-subset datasets, despite the large sequencing depth. Because the study included a small number of donors, the genetic and exposure-history diversity represented was limited. Compared with non-shared clonotypes, the clonotypes found in all four sorted-subset donors had higher generation probabilities. Roughly 5% of naive CD4, more than 3% of naive CD8, about 2.4% of memory CD4, and more than 0.35% of memory CD8 clonotypes were shared across a handful of donors. Only blood was sampled, and tissue TCR repertoires likely differ from those in blood. Naive subsets generally had larger estimated clonotype richness than memory subsets did. Pairwise subsampling indicated that sequencing depth was expected to affect the degree of clonotype sharing among donors.

Healthy HIV-negative adults with no recently reported acute infections or vaccinations were included as donors. Only Caucasian adults living in Nashville, Tennessee, USA were represented among the donors. CD4+ T cells were enriched by magnetic negative selection, after which naive cells were positively selected on CD45RA and the negative fraction was taken as the memory subset. Blood was collected by leukapheresis, and PBMCs were isolated by Ficoll-Histopaque density gradient centrifugation and then cryopreserved in liquid nitrogen vapor phase. Analytical flow cytometry was used to check the purity and quantity of each magnetically sorted T cell population. Genomic DNA was isolated from each sorted fraction and quantified by UV absorbance on a Nanodrop 2000c. Note on this clone: Its recognized antigen is unknown. Base qualities are not provided; no much larger clone lies one nucleotide away.

V loses 4 bases of germline sequence and J loses 3 bases, and the interval between the two ends is 5 bases. Counted from cysteine to phenylalanine, this CDR3 has 11 amino acids. Kept here is only the CDR3 DNA, which spans 33 bases and is read in frame from base 1. CDR1 SGHRS and CDR2 YFSETQ are derived from the germline V gene. Using the deep immunoSEQ assay, multiplex PCR amplified TCR CDR3 regions from genomic DNA. Extracted genomic DNA from each cell subset was distributed evenly across all wells of several immunoSEQ 96-well plates, and each plate was treated as a replicate. For sorted subsets, about 200 ng genomic DNA, equal to tens of thousands of T cell genomes, was loaded into each replicate PCR. Purified libraries were quantified with a Qubit 3.0 fluorometer, sized on a Bioanalyzer 2100, and re-quantified with the KAPA Library Quantification kit. A separate single-read 150-cycle Illumina NextSeq 550 flow cell was used to sequence each immunoSEQ 96-well plate. Per the original workflow: Because the immunoSEQ output held only junctional sequences and lacked quality scores, the filtering could not match the filtering applied to full-length reads. To assign V/J genes and CDR3, sequences were annotated against IMGT germline references using PyIR, a Python wrapper for IgBLAST v1.9. Reads with weak V/J assignments (E-value above 1e-6), missing CDR3, stop codons, out-of-frame junctions, or ambiguous translated residues were removed. V3J clonotypes were defined by identical inferred V gene, J gene, and CDR3 amino acid sequence. Percentage overlap between repertoires was calculated by dividing the number of shared unique clonotypes by the size of the smaller repertoire. Repertoire richness was assessed with RTK rarefaction, the Chao1 estimator, and Recon v2.1 estimates of unobserved clonotypes. Generation probabilities were computed with OLGA for all TCRbeta clonotypes obtained by the gDNA method from four donors. TCRdb re-hosts the immuneACCESS table, in-frame sequences only. Its copies lack some clones; in the studies checked, an unresolved V gene accounts for under half of them, and the cause for the rest is not known. V and J calls and clone size are given by that table; D and trimming were obtained from the DNA. The sample records 330,000 or so clones, more than 60% of which are singletons. Less than 11% of the sample lies in the top ten.

The source is a man between 25 and 39 years old in good health. The rearranged segments are TRBV5-1 and TRBJ2-7; no D gene call is confident. Sequencing was done on a sample of memory CD4+ T cells sorted from blood. The intended sense of this specimen's cell subset or site label: CD45RA-negative fraction. The CDR3 loop reads CASSHSYEQYF. DNA sequence: TGCGCCAGCAGCCACAGCTACGAGCAGTACTTC. Supplemented by the reference TRBV5-1 and TRBJ2-7 proteins around the CDR3, the complete variable domain is KAGVTQTPRYLIKTRGQQVTLSCSPISGHRSVSWYQQTPGQGLQFLFEYFSETQRNKGNFPGRFSGRQFSNSRSEMNVSTLELGDSALYLCASSHSYEQYFGPGTRLTVT.